The next 21 T cell receptor beta chains were all read from a single sample in a study of blood T cell repertoires in COVID-19. Using immunoSEQ multiplex PCR, the repertoire was profiled, and TCRdb retains in-frame clones only, with some absent. This sample yields 55,000 to 80,000 clones, of which approximately 87% are seen a single time; roughly 20% belongs to the top ten. The sample taken for sequencing was peripheral blood. These receptor sequences come from an elderly woman with acute or convalescent COVID-19.

J is TRBJ1-1 and V is TRBV27; D is undetermined. Germline assignment: CDR1 MNHEY and CDR2 SMNVEV (reference sequence). CDR3 size: 14 residues. The V gene lost 5 bases and the J gene lost 1 base, with 11 bases spanning the gap. The CDR3 protein is CASSPRSGNTEAFF. The CDR3 DNA reads TGTGCCAGCAGTCCCCGCAGCGGGAACACTGAAGCTTTCTTT.

This chain links TRBV6-6 with TRBJ2-2; possibly TRBD2 for D (5 bases). Germline CDR1 MNHNY, CDR2 SVGAGI (reference sequence). The CDR3 has 16 amino acids. The ends were cut back, 3 bases at V and 1 base at J, with 12 bases in the middle. The CDR3 region is CASSYRERWNTGELFF. DNA for the CDR3: TGTGCCAGCAGTTATAGGGAGCGCTGGAACACCGGGGAGCTGTTTTTT.

The V gene is TRBV18, the J gene TRBJ1-1; 7 bases are shared with TRBD1. The trim removed 0 bases at V and 2 bases at J, leaving 9 bases unmatched. This CDR3 region has 17 residues. Germline CDR1 reads KGHSH; CDR2 reads LQKENI. The CDR3 loop reads CASSPPGGGGSNTEAFF. CDR3 DNA sequence: TGTGCCAGCTCACCACCAGGAGGGGGCGGCTCTAACACTGAAGCTTTCTTT.

This chain links TRBV6-5 with TRBJ2-2; 8 bases are shared with TRBD1. CDR1 MNHEY and CDR2 SVGAGI come from the germline V gene. Trimming at V came to 7 bases and at J to 2 bases, leaving 6 bases not matched to a gene. This CDR3 comprises 15 residues. The CDR3 loop is CASTLGQVNTGELFF. CDR3 bases: TGTGCCAGCACCTTGGGACAGGTCAACACCGGGGAGCTGTTTTTT.

This chain uses TRBV10-3 with TRBJ2-1; weak D call: TRBD2 (6 bases). The germline gives CDR1 ENHRY, CDR2 SYGVKD. Trimming shortened V by 3 bases and J by 8 bases, and 14 bases separated the two germline ends. This CDR3 has 14 residues. The CDR3 region has the DNA TGTGCCATCAGTGAAGGAGGGATTAGCTATGAGCAGTTCTTC. The encoded protein is CAISEGGISYEQFF.

The V and J genes are TRBV5-5 and TRBJ1-4; the D is unclear. The CDR3 is 15 amino acids. Germline-derived CDR1 and CDR2 are SGHKS and YYEKEE (reference sequence). Trimming removed 4 bases at V and 8 bases at J, with 18 bases between. The CDR3 reads CASSPAGSLSEKLFF. CDR3 DNA: TGTGCCAGCAGCCCCGCCGGTAGCCTAAGCGAAAAACTGTTTTTT. The full variable domain, with the rest looked up from reference TRBV5-5 and TRBJ1-4, is DAGVTQSPTHLIKTRGQQVTLRCSPISGHKSVSWYQQVLGQGPQFIFQYYEKEERGRGNFPDRFSARQFPNYSSELNVNALLLGDSALYLCASSPAGSLSEKLFFGSGTQLSVL.

V usage is TRBV19 and J usage is TRBJ2-1, with TRBD2 matching over 11 bases. Per the germline V gene, CDR1 is LNHDA and CDR2 is SQIVND (reference sequence). V was pared by 6 bases and J by 2 bases, with 12 bases of the junction left unmatched. CDR3 size: 18 residues. CDR3 nucleotides: TGTGCCAGTAGGCCACTAGCGGGAGACGGGAGAACCTACAATGAGCAGTTCTTC. Its translation: CASRPLAGDGRTYNEQFF.

This clone was counted a single time. The chain uses TRBV5-8 and TRBJ2-3; 9 nucleotides line up with TRBD2. V lost 3 bases, J lost 7 bases, and 12 bases stayed unmatched. The V gene's germline CDR1 is SGHTS and CDR2 YDEGEE. The CDR3 length is 16 residues. CDR3 in amino acids: CASSWTSARVAYTQYF. CDR3 sequence (DNA): TGTGCCAGCAGCTGGACTAGCGCGAGAGTTGCGTATACGCAGTATTTT. Drawing the rest from reference TRBV5-8 and TRBJ2-3, the complete variable domain is EAGVTQSPTHLIKTRGQQATLRCSPISGHTSVYWYQQALGLGLQFLLWYDEGEERNRGNFPPRFSGRQFPNYSSELNVNALELEDSALYLCASSWTSARVAYTQYFGPGTRLTVL.

The V gene is TRBV6-5, the J gene TRBJ1-3; D ambiguous. The CDR3 is 12 amino acids. V lost 8 bases and J 4 bases, leaving 9 bases between the germline ends. CDR1 is MNHEY, CDR2 SVGAGI, per germline. The CDR3: CASGLSGNTIYF. CDR3 nucleotide sequence: TGTGCCAGCGGCCTTTCCGGAAACACCATATATTTT.

DNA for the CDR3: TGTGCCAGCAGAGCCGACAGGGGGTCTAATGAAAAACTGTTTTTT. It specifies CASRADRGSNEKLFF. V and J are TRBV2 and TRBJ1-4; 9 bases match TRBD1. Germline V gene lookup returns CDR1 SNHLY and CDR2 FYNNEI. The CDR3 sequence is 15 residues long. J gave up 3 bases and V 6 bases, and 5 bases lay outside the gene matches.

The V and J genes are TRBV2 and TRBJ1-1; no clear D gene. The germline V and J ends were trimmed by 4 bases and 2 bases, with 2 bases remaining between them. CDR1 is SNHLY and CDR2 is FYNNEI in the germline V gene. The CDR3 loop spans 11 amino acids. The CDR3 bases are TGTGCCAGCAGTGTAAACACTGAAGCTTTCTTT. Its protein product is CASSVNTEAFF. Full variable domain (remainder filled in from reference TRBV2 and TRBJ1-1): EPEVTQTPSHQVTQMGQEVILRCVPISNHLYFYWYRQILGQKVEFLVSFYNNEISEKSEIFDDQFSVERPDGSNFTLKIRSTKLEDSAMYFCASSVNTEAFFGQGTRLTVV.

The chain is built from TRBV29-1 and TRBJ2-3; possible D gene TRBD2, 6 bases. Germline CDR1 is SQVTM and CDR2 is ANQGSEA. The V end was cut by 5 bases, the J end by 0 bases, with 15 bases between. The CDR3 contains 15 residues. The CDR3 DNA sequence: TGCAGCGTTAACGCCCTAGCGTTCAGCACAGATACGCAGTATTTT. This translates into CSVNALAFSTDTQYF.

This chain joins TRBV20-1 and TRBJ2-1, with D uncertain. This CDR3 has 11 amino acids. Trimming left V 3 bases short and J 5 bases short, with 5 bases between. Germline loops: CDR1 DFQATT, CDR2 SNEGSKA (reference sequence). The CDR3 is CSARAHNEQFF. The CDR3 region has the DNA TGCAGTGCTAGGGCCCACAATGAGCAGTTCTTC.

The chain is built from TRBV24-1 and TRBJ2-1; 12 bases agree with TRBD1. Germline values: CDR1 KGHDR, CDR2 SFDVKD. The CDR3 length is 16 residues. J was trimmed by 6 bases and V by 3 bases; bases with no gene match: 5. The CDR3 DNA reads as TGTGCCACCAGTGATGGGGGACAGGGGGCTGGCAATGAGCAGTTCTTC. It yields the protein CATSDGGQGAGNEQFF.

The chain couples TRBV5-8 to TRBJ2-7; 7 bases line up with TRBD2. Germline trimming cut 4 bases from V and 4 bases from J; bases unmatched to any gene: 8. The CDR3 runs 14 residues. Germline-derived CDR1 and CDR2 are SGHTS and YDEGEE. DNA of the CDR3: TGTGCCAGCAGCGCCAAAGGTAGCGGGTACGAGCAGTACTTC. This translates into CASSAKGSGYEQYF.

The chain uses TRBV7-9 and TRBJ1-1; D not resolved. Trimming removed 5 bases at V and 0 bases at J, with 13 bases between. CDR1 is SEHNR, CDR2 FQNEAQ, per germline (reference sequence). CDR3 size: 15 residues. This CDR3 is CASSGRLNLNTEAFF. The CDR3 bases are TGTGCCAGCAGCGGTAGACTGAACTTGAACACTGAAGCTTTCTTT.

The CDR3 is CASSLEAGDYEQYF. DNA for the CDR3: TGTGCCAGCAGTTTAGAAGCGGGAGACTACGAGCAGTACTTC. V and J are TRBV28 and TRBJ2-7, with TRBD2 matching over 8 bases. Germline V gene lookup returns CDR1 MDHEN and CDR2 SYDVKM. The CDR3 is made up of 14 amino acids. V lost 2 bases and J lost 3; bases outside the gene matches: 3. The variable domain in full, completed from reference TRBV28 and TRBJ2-7, reads DVKVTQSSRYLVKRTGEKVFLECVQDMDHENMFWYRQDPGLGLRLIYFSYDVKMKEKGDIPEGYSVSREKKERFSLILESASTNQTSMYLCASSLEAGDYEQYFGPGTRLTVT.

V is TRBV6-5 and J is TRBJ2-3; tentative D call: TRBD2 (6 bases). CDR3 length: 12 amino acids. Trimming took 6 bases from V and 4 from J, leaving 8 bases between them. The germline V gene has CDR1 MNHEY and CDR2 SVGAGI. DNA of the CDR3: TGTGCCAGCAGGGGGGGTGCAGATACGCAGTATTTT. Protein product: CASRGGADTQYF.

This chain joins TRBV6-5 and TRBJ2-1, with D maybe TRBD2 (6 bases). The CDR3 consists of 16 residues. CDR1 is MNHEY, CDR2 SVGAGI, per germline. V was clipped by 0 bases and J by 5 bases, with 14 bases between them. The CDR3 sequence: CASSYSPGLRDNEQFF. The DNA for the CDR3 is TGTGCCAGCAGTTACTCCCCGGGACTGAGAGACAATGAGCAGTTCTTC.

The chain is built from TRBV10-3 and TRBJ2-5; 12 positions match TRBD2. CDR3 length equals 15 residues. Trimming took 2 bases from V and 4 from J; bases not matched to a gene: 2. Per the germline V gene, CDR1 is ENHRY and CDR2 is SYGVKD. This CDR3 is CAISEASGGAETQYF. In DNA, the CDR3 is TGTGCCATCAGTGAGGCTAGCGGGGGGGCAGAGACCCAGTACTTC.

The chain uses TRBV7-9 and TRBJ2-7; 10 bases are shared with TRBD1. The CDR3 is 15 amino acids. CDR1 is SEHNR, CDR2 FQNEAQ, per germline (reference sequence). Trimming took 5 bases from V and 4 from J; bases not matched to a gene: 8. The CDR3 DNA is TGTGCCAGCAGCGCCCGGGACAGGGGTGCGTACGAGCAGTACTTC. Its translation: CASSARDRGAYEQYF.